This T cell receptor beta chain was documented in a study of T cells in Graves' hyperthyroidism and ophthalmopathy. For the diagnoses, clinical symptoms, serum thyroxine and TRAb, thyroid ultrasound and orbital computed tomography were used. This clonotype turned up a few times. Amplified TCR beta CDR3 regions derived from RNA transcripts. When the TCR CDR3 underwent first-round RT-PCR, the HTBI primer set was used. MiXCR, run by TCRdb on the multiplex PCR reads, gives a single entry per CDR3 protein. The profile covers over 700,000 distinct CDR3 sequences, with roughly 40% appearing a single time and approximately 8.7% taken by the ten largest. Deletions cut 8 bases from V and 2 bases from J, with 13 bases between. This CDR3 has 12 residues. The germline gives CDR1 DFQATT, CDR2 SNEGSKA (reference sequence).

This sequence was found in a man younger than 35 with Graves' hyperthyroidism. The chain employs TRBV20-1 and TRBJ2-7; D uncertain. Sequenced: blood. CDR3 sequence reads: CSPQRPTYEQYF. The CDR3 nucleotides are TGCAGTCCCCAACGGCCGACCTACGAGCAGTACTTC.